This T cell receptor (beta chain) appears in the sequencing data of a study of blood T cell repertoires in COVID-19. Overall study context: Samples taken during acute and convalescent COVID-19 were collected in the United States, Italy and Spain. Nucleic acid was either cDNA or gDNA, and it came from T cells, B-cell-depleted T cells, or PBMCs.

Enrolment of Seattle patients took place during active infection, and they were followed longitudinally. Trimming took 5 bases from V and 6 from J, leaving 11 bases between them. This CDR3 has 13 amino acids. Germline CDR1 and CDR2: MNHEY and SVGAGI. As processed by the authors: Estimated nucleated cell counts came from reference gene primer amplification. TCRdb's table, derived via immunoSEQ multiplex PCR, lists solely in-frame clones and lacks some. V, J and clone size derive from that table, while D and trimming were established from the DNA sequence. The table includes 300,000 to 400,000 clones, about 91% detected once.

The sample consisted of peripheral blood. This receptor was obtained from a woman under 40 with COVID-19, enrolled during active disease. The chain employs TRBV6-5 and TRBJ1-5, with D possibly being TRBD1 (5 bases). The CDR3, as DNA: TGTGCCAGCAGTCAGGGTCCAAGTCAGCCCCAGCATTTT. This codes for CASSQGPSQPQHF.